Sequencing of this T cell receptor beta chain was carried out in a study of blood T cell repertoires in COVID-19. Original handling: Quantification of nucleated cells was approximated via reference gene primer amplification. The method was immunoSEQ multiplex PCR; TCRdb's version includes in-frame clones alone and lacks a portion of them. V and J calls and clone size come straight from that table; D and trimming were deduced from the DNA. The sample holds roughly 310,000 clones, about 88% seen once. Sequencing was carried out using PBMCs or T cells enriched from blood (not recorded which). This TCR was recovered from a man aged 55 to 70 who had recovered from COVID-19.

The CDR3, as DNA: TGTGCCAGCAGTCCCGACGGGGAAACCAAAAACATTCAGTACTTC. This translates into CASSPDGETKNIQYF. J is TRBJ2-4 and V is TRBV28; the D gene is possibly TRBD2 (5 bases). CDR1 is MDHEN, CDR2 SYDVKM, per germline. V lost 5 bases, J lost 2 bases, and 13 bases lay in between. The CDR3 runs 15 residues.